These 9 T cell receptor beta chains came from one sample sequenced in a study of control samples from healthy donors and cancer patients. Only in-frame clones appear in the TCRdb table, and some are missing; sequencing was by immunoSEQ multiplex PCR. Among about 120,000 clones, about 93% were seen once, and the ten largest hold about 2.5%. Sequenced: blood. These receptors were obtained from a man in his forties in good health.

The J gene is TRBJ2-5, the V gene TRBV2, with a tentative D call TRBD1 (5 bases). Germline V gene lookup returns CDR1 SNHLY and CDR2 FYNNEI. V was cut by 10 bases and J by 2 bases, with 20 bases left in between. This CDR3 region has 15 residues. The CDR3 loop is CATKTQGGAQETQYF. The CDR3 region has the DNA TGTGCCACTAAGACCCAGGGTGGGGCACAAGAGACCCAGTACTTC.

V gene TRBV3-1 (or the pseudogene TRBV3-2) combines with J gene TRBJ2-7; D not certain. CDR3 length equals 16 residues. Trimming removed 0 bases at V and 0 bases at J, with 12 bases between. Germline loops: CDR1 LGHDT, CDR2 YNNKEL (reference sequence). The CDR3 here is CASSQDGATTSYEQYF. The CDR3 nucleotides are TGTGCCAGCAGCCAAGATGGTGCGACGACCTCCTACGAGCAGTACTTC.

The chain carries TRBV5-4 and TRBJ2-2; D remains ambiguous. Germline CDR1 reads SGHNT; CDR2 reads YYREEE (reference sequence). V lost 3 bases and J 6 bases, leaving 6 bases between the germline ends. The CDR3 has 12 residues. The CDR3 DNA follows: TGTGCCAGCAGCTGGGATGCCGGGGAGCTGTTTTTT. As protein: CASSWDAGELFF. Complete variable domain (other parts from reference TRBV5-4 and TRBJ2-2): ETGVTQSPTHLIKTRGQQVTLRCSSQSGHNTVSWYQQALGQGPQFIFQYYREEENGRGNFPPRFSGLQFPNYSSELNVNALELDDSALYLCASSWDAGELFFGEGSRLTVL.

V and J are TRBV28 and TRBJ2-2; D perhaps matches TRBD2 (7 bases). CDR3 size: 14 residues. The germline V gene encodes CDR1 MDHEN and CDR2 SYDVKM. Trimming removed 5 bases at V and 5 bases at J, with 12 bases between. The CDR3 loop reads CASSGGAQTGELFF. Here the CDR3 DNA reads TGTGCCAGCAGTGGGGGGGCGCAAACCGGGGAGCTGTTTTTT.

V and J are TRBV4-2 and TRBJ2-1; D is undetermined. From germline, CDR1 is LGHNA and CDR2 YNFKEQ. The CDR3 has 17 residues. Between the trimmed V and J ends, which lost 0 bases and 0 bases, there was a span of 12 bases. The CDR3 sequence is CASSQDLASSSYNEQFF. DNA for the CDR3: TGTGCCAGCAGCCAAGATCTGGCGTCGAGCTCCTACAATGAGCAGTTCTTC.

The CDR3 DNA follows: TGTGCCAGCGCTTGGGAGGTAGGCACTGAAGCTTTCTTT. Protein product: CASAWEVGTEAFF. The V call is TRBV6-6, the J call TRBJ1-1; D is unclear. The CDR3 length is 13 residues. V was cut by 8 bases and J by 4 bases, with 14 bases left in between. Germline CDR1 is MNHNY and CDR2 is SVGAGI (reference sequence).

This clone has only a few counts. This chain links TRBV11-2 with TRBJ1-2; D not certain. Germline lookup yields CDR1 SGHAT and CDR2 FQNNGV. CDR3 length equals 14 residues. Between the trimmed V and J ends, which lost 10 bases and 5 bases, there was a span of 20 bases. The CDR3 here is CAIPSTTRLYGYTF. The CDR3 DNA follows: TGTGCCATCCCGTCTACGACCCGTCTGTATGGCTACACCTTC.

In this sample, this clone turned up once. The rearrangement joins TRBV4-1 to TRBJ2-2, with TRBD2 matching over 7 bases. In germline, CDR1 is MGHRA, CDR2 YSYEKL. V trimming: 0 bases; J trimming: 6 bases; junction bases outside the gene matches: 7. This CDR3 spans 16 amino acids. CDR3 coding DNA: TGCGCCAGCAGCCAAGAGGGGGGAGGGTACGCCGGGGAGCTGTTTTTT. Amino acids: CASSQEGGGYAGELFF.

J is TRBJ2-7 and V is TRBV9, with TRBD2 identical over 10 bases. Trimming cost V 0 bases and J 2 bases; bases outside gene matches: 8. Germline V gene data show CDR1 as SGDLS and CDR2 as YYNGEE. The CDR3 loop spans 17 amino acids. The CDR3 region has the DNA TGTGCCAGCAGCGTAGGGGCTAGCGGGGGCCTTACCTACGAGCAGTACTTC. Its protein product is CASSVGASGGLTYEQYF.